This T cell receptor (beta chain) is drawn from a study of blood T cell repertoires in COVID-19. The wider study: Sources were T cells, B-cell-depleted T cells, or PBMCs; the material itself was cDNA or gDNA.

Original processing notes: Estimated nucleated cell counts came from reference gene primer amplification. TCRdb's table, derived via immunoSEQ multiplex PCR, lists solely in-frame clones and lacks some. Clone size and the V and J calls come from that table; the DNA yielded D and trimming. The sample has just over 70,000 clones; roughly 80% are singletons. Germline values: CDR1 MNHEY, CDR2 SVGAGI. CDR3 length: 13 amino acids. V gave up 6 bases and J gave up 7 bases; unmatched junction bases: 6. The sample comprised peripheral blood. The chain joins TRBV6-5 to TRBJ2-7; 10 nucleotides match TRBD1. The receptor's source is a man aged 65 to 85 who had recovered from COVID-19. The CDR3 DNA reads as TGTGCCAGCAGCTTAAGACAGGGGGCAGAGCAGTACTTC. This codes for CASSLRQGAEQYF.